These T cell receptor beta chains were read from a single sample in a study of cytomegalovirus exposure and HLA in healthy donors. The table came from immunoSEQ multiplex PCR; TCRdb's copy has only in-frame clones and leaves some out. The sample holds approximately 200,000 clones; 80% to 90% are singletons and the top ten take around 1.3%. The sequenced sample was PBMCs. The source of these receptors is a woman aged 25-40 years in good health and CMV-seronegative. The CDR3 runs from the conserved cysteine through the conserved F or W. D genes are given only for firm matches. Some rows have no size entry. The others give once, few or many, or a class for an expanded clone.

cdr3_nt cdr3_aa v_call d_call j_call clone_size
TGTGCCAGCAGCGGAGAAGAGCCCTACGAGCAGTACTTC CASSGEEPYEQYF TRBV9 NA TRBJ2-7 NA
TGTGCCAGCATCAGGACAGGGGGGACTGAAGCTTTCTTT CASIRTGGTEAFF TRBV27 TRBD1 TRBJ1-1 NA
TGTGCCAGCAGCAAAAGTCTGGTTGGAGCTGTTGAAAAACTGTTTTTT CASSKSLVGAVEKLFF TRBV21-1 NA TRBJ1-4 NA
TGTGCCTGGACCCCTAGCGCATCCTACAATGAGCAGTTCTTC CAWTPSASYNEQFF TRBV30 NA TRBJ2-1 NA
TGTGCCAGCAGCTCGTACAGGGGCCCCGCTGAAGCTTTCTTT CASSSYRGPAEAFF TRBV6-5 TRBD1 TRBJ1-1 once
TGTGCCAGTAAGGCCAGCGGTTACTACGAGCAGTACTTC CASKASGYYEQYF TRBV19 NA TRBJ2-7 NA
TGCGCCAGCAGTGATCCAGGCAACTATGGCTACACCTTC CASSDPGNYGYTF TRBV10-1 NA TRBJ1-2 few
TGTGCCAGCTCACCACCGGGGCAGGGAATACTCAAAAACATTCAGTACTTC CASSPPGQGILKNIQYF TRBV18 NA TRBJ2-4 NA
TGTGCCAGCAGTTCGGGGGGGAGGGAGGAAAAACTGTTTTTT CASSSGGREEKLFF TRBV6-5 NA TRBJ1-4 NA
TGTGCCAGCACTTATATCGTGGACAGTAACTATGGCTACACCTTC CASTYIVDSNYGYTF TRBV2 NA TRBJ1-2 once
TGCGCCAGCAGCTTGTGGACAGAGAACACTGAAGCTTTCTTT CASSLWTENTEAFF TRBV5-1 NA TRBJ1-1 NA
TGCGCCAGCAGCCACGGGACTAGCGGTCTGCCCAATGAGCAGTTCTTC CASSHGTSGLPNEQFF TRBV5-1 TRBD2 TRBJ2-1 NA
TGTGCCAGCAGCCCCGGACAGGGAACCTACAATGAGCAGTTCTTC CASSPGQGTYNEQFF TRBV11-3 TRBD1 TRBJ2-1 NA
TGTGCCAGCAGTGGGGACAGGGAGGGCACTAATGAAAAACTGTTTTTT CASSGDREGTNEKLFF TRBV6-1 TRBD1 TRBJ1-4 NA
TGTGCCAGCAGTTACGGGGGGGGCACTGAAGCTTTCTTT CASSYGGGTEAFF TRBV6-5 NA TRBJ1-1 NA
TGTGCCACCAGCAGAGATCCTCGGGCCTACGAGCAGTACTTC CATSRDPRAYEQYF TRBV15 NA TRBJ2-7 NA
TGTGCCAGCCGACAGGTCGGAAGCGGCTACGAGCAGTACTTC CASRQVGSGYEQYF TRBV28 NA TRBJ2-7 NA
TGTGCCAGGGACGGGACAGCGCAACTATTCTCTGGAAACACCATATATTTT CARDGTAQLFSGNTIYF TRBV5-8 TRBD1 TRBJ1-3 NA
TGTGCCAGCAGCGTAGCCCAAGCGGGCGAGCAGTACTTC CASSVAQAGEQYF TRBV9 NA TRBJ2-7 few
TGTGCCAGCAGCCGGACCACAGGGGAGGCACCCCTCCACTTT CASSRTTGEAPLHF TRBV7-9 TRBD1 TRBJ1-6 NA
TGTGCCAGCAGAGAACTCACCGGGTCCCGTCCCTACGAGCAGTACTTC CASRELTGSRPYEQYF TRBV28 NA TRBJ2-7 NA
TGTGCCAGCAGCGAGACAGGGAGGAACGAGCAGTACTTC CASSETGRNEQYF TRBV5-4 NA TRBJ2-7 NA
TGCGCCAGCAGCTTGGCCGGGTCGGTTGAGCAGTACTTC CASSLAGSVEQYF TRBV5-1 NA TRBJ2-7 NA
TGCGCCAGCAGCCAATTACTAGCGGGGGGCGACGAGCAGTACTTC CASSQLLAGGDEQYF TRBV4-1 TRBD2 TRBJ2-7 NA
TGCGCCAGCATAGACGGGGACACTGAAGCTTTCTTT CASIDGDTEAFF TRBV23-1 NA TRBJ1-1 NA
TGTGCCTGGAGTGTGCTAGCAGACAATGAGCAGTTCTTC CAWSVLADNEQFF TRBV30 NA TRBJ2-1 NA